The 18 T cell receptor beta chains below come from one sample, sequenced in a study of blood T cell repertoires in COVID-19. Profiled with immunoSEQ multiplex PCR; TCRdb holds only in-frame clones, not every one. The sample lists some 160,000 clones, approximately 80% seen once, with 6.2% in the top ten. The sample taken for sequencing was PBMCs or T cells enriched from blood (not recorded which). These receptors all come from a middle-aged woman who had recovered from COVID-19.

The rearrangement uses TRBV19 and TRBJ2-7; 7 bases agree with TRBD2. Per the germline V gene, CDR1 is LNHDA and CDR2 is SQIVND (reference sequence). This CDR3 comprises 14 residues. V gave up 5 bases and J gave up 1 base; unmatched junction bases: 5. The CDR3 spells CASSARLASYEQYF. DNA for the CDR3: TGTGCCAGTAGTGCCAGACTAGCTTCCTACGAGCAGTACTTC.

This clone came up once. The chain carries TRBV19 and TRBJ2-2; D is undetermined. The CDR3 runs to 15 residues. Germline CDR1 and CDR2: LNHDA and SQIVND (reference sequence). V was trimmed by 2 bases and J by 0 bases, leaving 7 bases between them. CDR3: CASSIQISNTGELFF. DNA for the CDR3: TGTGCCAGTAGTATACAGATTTCGAACACCGGGGAGCTGTTTTTT.

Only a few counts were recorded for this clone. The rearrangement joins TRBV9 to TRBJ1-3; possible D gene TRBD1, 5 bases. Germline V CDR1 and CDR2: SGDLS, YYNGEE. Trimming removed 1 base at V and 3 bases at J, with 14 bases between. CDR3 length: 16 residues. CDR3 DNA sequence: TGTGCCAGCAGCGTAAGCAGGGAGGGAGGTGGAAACACCATATATTTT. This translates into CASSVSREGGGNTIYF.

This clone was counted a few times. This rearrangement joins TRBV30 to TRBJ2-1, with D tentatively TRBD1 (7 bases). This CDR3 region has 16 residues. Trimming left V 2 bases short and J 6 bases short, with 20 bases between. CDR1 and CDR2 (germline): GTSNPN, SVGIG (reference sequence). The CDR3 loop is CAWSHRGLARGNEQFF. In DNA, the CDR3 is TGTGCCTGGAGTCATAGGGGGCTGGCGCGGGGCAATGAGCAGTTCTTC.

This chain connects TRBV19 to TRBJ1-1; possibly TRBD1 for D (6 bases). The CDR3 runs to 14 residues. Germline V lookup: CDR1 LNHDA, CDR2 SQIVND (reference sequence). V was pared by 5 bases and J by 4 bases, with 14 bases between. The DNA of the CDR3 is TGTGCCAGTAGTCTACAGGGCGCGGGCACTGAAGCTTTCTTT. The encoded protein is CASSLQGAGTEAFF.

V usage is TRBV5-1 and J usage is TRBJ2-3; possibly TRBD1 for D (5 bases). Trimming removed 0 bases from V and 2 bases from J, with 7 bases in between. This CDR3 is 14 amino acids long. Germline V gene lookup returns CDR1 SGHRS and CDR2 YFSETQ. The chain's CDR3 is CASSLEGITDTQYF. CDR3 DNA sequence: TGCGCCAGCAGCTTGGAGGGGATCACAGATACGCAGTATTTT.

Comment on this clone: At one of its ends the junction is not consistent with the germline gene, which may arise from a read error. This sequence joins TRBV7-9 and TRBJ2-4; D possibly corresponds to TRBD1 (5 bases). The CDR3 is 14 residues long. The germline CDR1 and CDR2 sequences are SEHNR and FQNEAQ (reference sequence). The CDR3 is CASSSTGAQNIQYF. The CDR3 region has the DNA TGTGCCAGCAGCTCTACAGGAGCCCAAAACATTCAGTACTTC.

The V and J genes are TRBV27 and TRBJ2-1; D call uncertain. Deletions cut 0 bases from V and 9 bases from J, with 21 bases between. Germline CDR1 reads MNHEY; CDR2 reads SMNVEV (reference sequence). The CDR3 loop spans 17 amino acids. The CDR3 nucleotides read TGTGCCAGCAGTTTATCGGGCTACTTGGCCCTGCAAAGTGAGCAGTTCTTC. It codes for CASSLSGYLALQSEQFF.

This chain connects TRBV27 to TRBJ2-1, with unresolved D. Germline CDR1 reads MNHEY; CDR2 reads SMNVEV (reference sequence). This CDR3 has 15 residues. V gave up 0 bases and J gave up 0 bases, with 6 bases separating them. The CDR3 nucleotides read TGTGCCAGCAGTTTATCTTCCTCCTCCTACAATGAGCAGTTCTTC. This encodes CASSLSSSSYNEQFF.

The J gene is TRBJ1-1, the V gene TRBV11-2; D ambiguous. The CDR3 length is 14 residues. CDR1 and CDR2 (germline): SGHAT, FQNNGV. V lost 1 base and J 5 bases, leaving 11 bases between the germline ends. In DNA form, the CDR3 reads TGTGCCAGCAGCTTAGGTCGGGAGAGGACTGAAGCTTTCTTT. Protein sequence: CASSLGRERTEAFF. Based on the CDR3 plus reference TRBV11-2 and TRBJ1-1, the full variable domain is EAGVAQSPRYKIIEKRQSVAFWCNPISGHATLYWYQQILGQGPKLLIQFQNNGVVDDSQLPKDRFSAERLKGVDSTLKIQPAKLEDSAVYLCASSLGRERTEAFFGQGTRLTVV.

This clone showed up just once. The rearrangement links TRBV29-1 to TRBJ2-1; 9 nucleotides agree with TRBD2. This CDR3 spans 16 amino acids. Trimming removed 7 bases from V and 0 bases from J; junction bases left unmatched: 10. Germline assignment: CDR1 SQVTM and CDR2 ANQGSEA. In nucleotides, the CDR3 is TGCAGCGCCGTTGGCGGGAGGGCCAGCTCCTACAATGAGCAGTTCTTC. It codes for CSAVGGRASSYNEQFF.

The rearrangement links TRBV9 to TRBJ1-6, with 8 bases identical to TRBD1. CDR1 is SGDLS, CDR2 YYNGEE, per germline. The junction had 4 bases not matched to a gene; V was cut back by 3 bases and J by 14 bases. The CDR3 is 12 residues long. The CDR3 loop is CASSAIQGALHF. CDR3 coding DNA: TGTGCCAGCAGCGCTATACAGGGGGCCCTCCACTTT.

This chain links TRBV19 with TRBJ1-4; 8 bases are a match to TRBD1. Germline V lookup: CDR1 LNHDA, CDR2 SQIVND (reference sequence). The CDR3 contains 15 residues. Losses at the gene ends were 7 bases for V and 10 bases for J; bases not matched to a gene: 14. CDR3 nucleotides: TGTGCCAGTACCCCTCGACCAGGGGGCGCGGGAAAACTGTTTTTT. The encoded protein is CASTPRPGGAGKLFF.

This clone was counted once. CDR3 in amino acids: CASSRSTGQNSPLHF. CDR3 bases: TGTGCCAGCAGCCGTTCGACTGGACAAAATTCACCCCTCCACTTT. This chain joins TRBV5-4 and TRBJ1-6; TRBD1 might be the D (5 bases). CDR1 is SGHNT and CDR2 is YYREEE in the germline V gene (reference sequence). The CDR3 consists of 15 residues. V was pared by 4 bases and J by 7 bases, with 15 bases between.

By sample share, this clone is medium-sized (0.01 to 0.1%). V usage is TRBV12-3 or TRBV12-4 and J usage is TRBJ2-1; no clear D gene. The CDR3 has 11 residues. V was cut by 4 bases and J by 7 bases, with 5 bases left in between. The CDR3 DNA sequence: TGTGCCAGCAGTTCTTTGAATGAGCAGTTCTTC. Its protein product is CASSSLNEQFF.

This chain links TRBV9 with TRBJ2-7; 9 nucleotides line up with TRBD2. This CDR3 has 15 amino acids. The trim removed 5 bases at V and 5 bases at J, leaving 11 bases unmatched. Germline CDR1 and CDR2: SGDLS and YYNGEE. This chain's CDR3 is CASSEGIAGEDEQYF. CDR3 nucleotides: TGTGCCAGCAGTGAAGGGATAGCGGGAGAGGACGAGCAGTACTTC.

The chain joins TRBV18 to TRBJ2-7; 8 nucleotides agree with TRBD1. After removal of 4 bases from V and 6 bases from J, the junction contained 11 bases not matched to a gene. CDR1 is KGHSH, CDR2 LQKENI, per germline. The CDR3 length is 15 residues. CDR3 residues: CASSHTTGEVTEQYF. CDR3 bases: TGTGCCAGCTCACACACGACAGGGGAGGTCACCGAGCAGTACTTC.

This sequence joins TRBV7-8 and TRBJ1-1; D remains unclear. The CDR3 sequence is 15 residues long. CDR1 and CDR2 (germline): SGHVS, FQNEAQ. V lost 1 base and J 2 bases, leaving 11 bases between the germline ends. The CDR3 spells CASSLGEGRNTEAFF. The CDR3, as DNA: TGTGCCAGCAGCTTAGGGGAGGGTAGAAACACTGAAGCTTTCTTT. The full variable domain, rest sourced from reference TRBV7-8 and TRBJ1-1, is GAGVSQSPRYKVAKRGQDVALRCDPISGHVSLFWYQQALGQGPEFLTYFQNEAQLDKSGLPSDRFFAERPEGSVSTLKIQRTQQEDSAVYLCASSLGEGRNTEAFFGQGTRLTVV.